These 22 T cell receptor beta chains share one sample of origin, sequenced in a study of immune characterization of retroperitoneal liposarcoma. TCRdb recomputed calls from the PCR reads with MiXCR, one row per CDR3 protein. This sample has about 2,500 distinct CDR3 sequences, with roughly 50% found just once. Sequencing used tumor tissue. The origin of the receptors is a female donor with retroperitoneal liposarcoma.

The gene calls are TRBV7-6 and TRBJ2-1; D is possibly TRBD2 (6 bases). Trimming took off 5 bases at V and 10 bases at J, with 27 bases between the two ends. Germline values: CDR1 SGHVS, CDR2 FNYEAQ. The CDR3 has 17 amino acids. CDR3 protein: CASSLIGGIGSSYEQFF. The CDR3 DNA reads TGTGCCAGCAGCCTGATCGGAGGGATAGGATCGTCCTACGAGCAGTTCTTC.

The genes are TRBV6-1 and TRBJ1-2; D is undetermined. The ends were cut back, 5 bases at V and 7 bases at J, with 11 bases in the middle. This CDR3 region has 12 residues. CDR1 and CDR2 (germline): MNHNS, SASEGT. CDR3 in DNA: TGTGCCAGCAGTCATCTTATCGGTGGCTACACCTTC. It yields the protein CASSHLIGGYTF.

Only a few counts were recorded for this clonotype. The CDR3 DNA sequence: TGTGCCAGCAGCTTAGATGGACCTTGGCGGGAGACCCAGTTCTTC. Translated, it gives CASSLDGPWRETQFF. V is TRBV7-2 and J is TRBJ2-1; 7 bases map to TRBD2. From germline, CDR1 is SGHTA and CDR2 FQGNSA. V shed 1 base and J 13 bases; nucleotides not matched to a gene: 13. This CDR3 contains 15 residues.

By frequency in the sample, this clonotype is medium-sized. J is TRBJ2-3 and V is TRBV7-3; D unresolved. CDR3 length: 15 residues. The V end was cut by 5 bases, the J end by 1 base, with 13 bases between. Germline assignment: CDR1 SGHTA and CDR2 FQGTGA. The CDR3 here is CASSPDSGGTDTQYF. Here the CDR3 DNA reads TGTGCCAGCAGCCCCGACTCTGGGGGCACAGATACGCAGTATTTT.

The count of this clonotype is one. A much more abundant neighbour one base away suggests this may be a read error. The rearrangement joins TRBV6-6 to TRBJ2-1; 9 nucleotides align to TRBD1. This CDR3 is built from 14 residues. The junction had 11 bases not matched to a gene; V was cut back by 4 bases and J by 13 bases. CDR1 and CDR2 (germline): MNHNY, SVGAGI (reference sequence). The CDR3 coding sequence is TGTGCCAGCAGTTCCGGACAGGGGCAAGAGACCCAGTTCTTC. Its translation is CASSSGQGQETQFF.

V usage is TRBV6-5 and J usage is TRBJ2-4, with 7 bases fitting TRBD1. V gave up 4 bases and J gave up 4 bases; unmatched junction bases: 1. The CDR3 spans 13 residues. Per the germline V gene, CDR1 is MNHEY and CDR2 is SVGAGI. Written as DNA, the CDR3 is TGTGCCAGCAGTTGGGACAGAAAAAACATTCAGTACTTC. Protein product: CASSWDRKNIQYF.

This clonotype has a handful of counts. V and J are TRBV6-1 and TRBJ1-4, with D perhaps TRBD1 (5 bases). CDR1 is MNHNS, CDR2 SASEGT, per germline. The CDR3 runs to 13 residues. V shed 4 bases and J shed 8 bases, with 11 bases lying between them. CDR3 DNA sequence: TGTGCCAGCAGTGGCCAGGGAGGAGAAAAACTGTTTTTT. It translates to CASSGQGGEKLFF.

V usage is TRBV27 and J usage is TRBJ2-6; D not certain. This CDR3 is built from 15 residues. From germline, CDR1 is MNHEY and CDR2 SMNVEV (reference sequence). With 0 bases removed from V and 4 bases from J, the gap between germline ends came to 7 bases. The CDR3 region is CASSLSLAGANVLTF. CDR3 DNA: TGTGCCAGCAGTTTATCGCTCGCCGGGGCCAACGTCCTGACTTTC.

The rearrangement uses TRBV6-1 and TRBJ2-3, with TRBD2 matching 7 bases. Germline values: CDR1 MNHNS, CDR2 SASEGT. This CDR3 has 13 residues. After removal of 5 bases from V and 10 bases from J, the junction contained 9 bases not matched to a gene. CDR3: CASSYQAGVPQYF. CDR3 DNA: TGTGCCAGCAGTTATCAGGCGGGAGTACCGCAGTATTTT.

The rearrangement uses TRBV12-3 or TRBV12-4 and TRBJ2-1; 10 bases align to TRBD1. Trimming at V came to 6 bases and at J to 9 bases, leaving 8 bases not matched to a gene. The CDR3 totals 14 residues. This CDR3 is CASRPGQGPSEQFF. DNA of the CDR3: TGTGCCAGCAGGCCGGGACAGGGGCCTAGTGAGCAGTTCTTC.

This clonotype showed up just a few times. The V and J genes are TRBV7-2 and TRBJ2-5, with TRBD2 as a possible D gene (6 bases). The J call may be mistaken, given a closer DNA end match to TRBJ2-7. CDR3 length: 13 amino acids. From germline, CDR1 is SGHTA and CDR2 FQGNSA. The CDR3 DNA follows: TGTGCCAGCAGCTGGGACTTTCCCTACGAGCAGTACTTC. Amino acid sequence: CASSWDFPYEQYF.

The table lists this clonotype with a few counts. The chain recombines TRBV12-3 or TRBV12-4 with TRBJ2-1; TRBD2 matches 8 bases. The length of the CDR3 is 12 residues. After removal of 6 bases from V and 8 bases from J, the junction contained 3 bases not matched to a gene. CDR3 sequence (DNA): TGTGCCAGCAGCCGTAGCGGGGATGAGCAGTTCTTC. Translating gives CASSRSGDEQFF.

The table lists this clonotype with a few counts. The junction and the germline gene differ at one end; a read error may be behind it. The genes are TRBV7-6 and TRBJ2-3, with 9 positions matching TRBD1. This CDR3 spans 15 amino acids. Germline lookup yields CDR1 SGHVS and CDR2 FNYEAQ. The CDR3 coding sequence is TGTGCTAGCAGCACCGGGACAGGGAGCACAGATACGCAGTATTTT. The encoded protein is CASSTGTGSTDTQYF.

This rearrangement joins TRBV6-1 to TRBJ2-3; 7 bases are a match to TRBD2. The CDR3 runs 14 residues. Germline values: CDR1 MNHNS, CDR2 SASEGT. After removal of 6 bases from V and 4 bases from J, the junction contained 7 bases not matched to a gene. CDR3 DNA sequence: TGTGCCAGCAGCCGAGGACTAGTCCCAGATACGCAGTATTTT. This translates into CASSRGLVPDTQYF.

The chain recombines TRBV10-2 with TRBJ2-5, with D tentatively TRBD1 (8 bases). The J call could be wrong; TRBJ2-1 is a better fit for the DNA end. This CDR3 region has 18 residues. Germline CDR1 reads WSHSY; CDR2 reads SAAADI. The DNA of the CDR3 is TGCGCCAGCAGTGAGTCTCTTCCCGGACAGGGAGGGAGGGAGACCCAGTTCTTC. It codes for CASSESLPGQGGRETQFF.

This CDR3 reads CASSLDQGYNEQFF. DNA for the CDR3: TGTGCCAGCAGCTTAGATCAAGGGTACAATGAGCAGTTCTTC. This chain connects TRBV11-3 to TRBJ2-1; D unresolved. The CDR3 runs 14 residues. Germline CDR1 SGHNT, CDR2 YENEEA. Trimming removed 0 bases at V and 4 bases at J, with 7 bases between. Full variable domain (remainder filled in from reference TRBV11-3 and TRBJ2-1): EAGVVQSPRYKIIEKKQPVAFWCNPISGHNTLYWYLQNLGQGPELLIRYENEEAVDDSQLPKDRFSAERLKGVDSTLKIQPAELGDSAVYLCASSLDQGYNEQFFGPGTRLTVL.

J is TRBJ2-1 and V is TRBV6-5; D may be TRBD1 (5 bases). The CDR3 contains 13 residues. V gave up 9 bases and J gave up 2 bases, with 11 bases separating them. Per the germline V gene, CDR1 is MNHEY and CDR2 is SVGAGI. The CDR3 region is CASGRGAYNEQFF. CDR3 coding DNA: TGTGCCAGTGGAAGGGGCGCCTACAATGAGCAGTTCTTC.

The V call is TRBV7-8, the J call TRBJ2-3, with 8 bases aligning to TRBD2. The J segment lost 2 bases and the V segment lost 1 base, leaving 5 bases of the junction unmatched. Germline lookup yields CDR1 SGHVS and CDR2 FQNEAQ. The CDR3 consists of 16 residues. CDR3 amino acids: CASSLGGAGATDTQYF. Written as DNA, the CDR3 is TGTGCCAGCAGCTTAGGGGGAGCGGGAGCCACAGATACGCAGTATTTT. Full variable domain (missing parts from reference TRBV7-8 and TRBJ2-3): GAGVSQSPRYKVAKRGQDVALRCDPISGHVSLFWYQQALGQGPEFLTYFQNEAQLDKSGLPSDRFFAERPEGSVSTLKIQRTQQEDSAVYLCASSLGGAGATDTQYFGPGTRLTVL.

V and J are TRBV12-3 or TRBV12-4 and TRBJ1-2; 10 bases are a match to TRBD1. The CDR3 has 18 amino acids. V lost 6 bases to trimming and J lost 5 bases; unmatched junction nucleotides: 18. The CDR3 DNA is TGTGCCAGCAGAGGACAGGGGGTGGATTTGGGAGGACGGTATGGCTACACCTTC. Amino acids: CASRGQGVDLGGRYGYTF.

This chain links TRBV6-6 with TRBJ2-2; D is tentatively TRBD1 or TRBD2 (5 bases each). V lost 10 bases and J 3 bases, leaving 15 bases between the germline ends. Looked up from germline, CDR1 is MNHNY and CDR2 is SVGAGI (reference sequence). The CDR3 contains 14 residues. The CDR3 loop is CATRRGAHTGELFF. Here the CDR3 DNA reads TGTGCCACTCGGAGAGGGGCGCACACCGGGGAGCTGTTTTTT.

The J gene is TRBJ2-1, the V gene TRBV6-6, with D perhaps TRBD1 (5 bases). The length of the CDR3 is 14 residues. CDR1 and CDR2 from the germline V gene are MNHNY and SVGAGI (reference sequence). V gave up 6 bases and J gave up 4 bases, with 13 bases separating them. The CDR3 DNA reads TGTGCCAGCAGCCCAGGGTTCGAATACAATGAGCAGTTCTTC. As protein: CASSPGFEYNEQFF.

The V and J genes are TRBV12-3 or TRBV12-4 and TRBJ2-5; D may correspond to TRBD1 or TRBD2 (6 bases each). The CDR3 contains 15 residues. V was pared by 5 bases and J by 0 bases, with 13 bases between. The CDR3, as DNA: TGTGCCAGCAGTCGCGGGACAATGTACCAAGAGACCCAGTACTTC. Translating gives CASSRGTMYQETQYF.